The 27 T cell receptor beta chains reported below all come from one sample, sequenced in a study of T cells in Graves' hyperthyroidism and ophthalmopathy. Researchers amplified the TCR beta CDR3 regions from RNA transcripts. The HTBI primer set was used in a first-round RT-PCR of the TCR CDR3. In TCRdb, the multiplex PCR reads were re-called with MiXCR into one record per CDR3 protein. The sample holds about 770,000 distinct CDR3 sequences; 18% are singletons and the top ten take 16%. Input material: blood. Every receptor here comes from a woman aged 50 to 60 with Graves' hyperthyroidism that later progressed to Graves' ophthalmopathy.

The chain employs TRBV20-1 and TRBJ2-5; 10 bases fit TRBD2. The CDR3 covers 16 residues. Looked up from germline, CDR1 is DFQATT and CDR2 is SNEGSKA (reference sequence). V was clipped by 5 bases and J by 5 bases; unmatched bases: 14. The CDR3 nucleotides read TGCAGTGCTCTTGGGAGCGGGGGGGCAGTATTGGAGACCCAGTACTTC. It translates to CSALGSGGAVLETQYF.

To note about this clonotype: This CDR3 fails to terminate in the conserved phenylalanine or tryptophan, so it likely reflects a read error. V usage is TRBV20-1 and J usage is TRBJ2-5, with a possible D match to TRBD1 (8 bases). The V end lost 5 bases, the J end lost 4 bases, and 14 bases lay between the germline ends. Germline V gives CDR1 DFQATT, CDR2 SNEGSKA (reference sequence). The CDR3 has 13 amino acids. The CDR3, as DNA: TGCAGTGCTCGACAGGGGAGGGGAGAGACCCAGTACCTC. It is translated as CSARQGRGETQYL.

This sequence joins TRBV24-1 and TRBJ2-3, with unresolved D. CDR1 KGHDR and CDR2 SFDVKD come from the germline V gene. The CDR3 is 15 amino acids. With 3 bases removed from V and 3 bases from J, the gap between germline ends came to 12 bases. For the CDR3, the DNA is TGTGCCACCAGTGATACCCCGGACGGGACAGATACGCAGTATTTT. Translated, it gives CATSDTPDGTDTQYF.

The J gene is TRBJ2-5, the V gene TRBV4-1; D gene unclear. Germline V CDR1 and CDR2: MGHRA, YSYEKL. V was cut by 3 bases and J by 5 bases, with 13 bases left in between. The CDR3 contains 14 residues. The CDR3 DNA is TGCGCCAGCAGCCAGGCCACCCGTCAGGAGACCCAGTACTTC. This translates into CASSQATRQETQYF.

This clonotype was picked up a small number of times. The genes are TRBV11-2 and TRBJ2-7, with a possible D match to TRBD2 (5 bases). Trimming cost V 7 bases and J 5 bases, with 18 bases left between them. The CDR3 is 14 residues long. Germline V gene data show CDR1 as SGHAT and CDR2 as FQNNGV. The CDR3 region has the DNA TGTGCCAGCAACAACCCATGGAGGAAGGACGAGCAGTACTTC. Translation: CASNNPWRKDEQYF.

With respect to this clonotype: This may be a read error, as it is one base from a much larger clone. This chain uses TRBV20-1 with TRBJ2-7, with D perhaps matching TRBD1 or TRBD2 (5 bases each). This CDR3 has 14 amino acids. CDR1 and CDR2 from the germline V gene are DFQATT and SNEGSKA (reference sequence). V was trimmed by 3 bases and J by 3 bases, leaving 15 bases between them. The CDR3 sequence: CSASGGPSNYEQYF. In nucleotides, the CDR3 is TGCAGTGCTAGTGGGGGTCCCTCCAACTACGAGCAGTACTTC.

There are many counts of this clonotype. This chain joins TRBV5-1 and TRBJ1-1, with no clear D. V was pared by 4 bases and J by 2 bases, with 15 bases between. CDR1 and CDR2 from the germline V gene are SGHRS and YFSETQ. The CDR3 has 15 amino acids. Here the CDR3 reads CASSTNRAPNTEAFF. For the CDR3, the DNA is TGCGCCAGCAGCACGAACCGGGCCCCAAACACTGAAGCTTTCTTT.

In this sample, this clonotype turned up a few times. The chain combines TRBV15 with TRBJ2-7, with D uncertain. The CDR3 has 14 residues. CDR1 is LNHNV and CDR2 is YYDKDF in the germline V gene (reference sequence). The V gene lost 0 bases and the J gene lost 3 bases, with 9 bases spanning the gap. CDR3 residues: CATSRETHGYEQYF. As DNA, the CDR3 is TGTGCCACCAGCAGAGAGACGCACGGCTACGAGCAGTACTTC.

This clonotype was detected a few times. The genes are TRBV29-1 and TRBJ2-1; no clear D gene. This CDR3 spans 17 amino acids. Germline CDR1 SQVTM, CDR2 ANQGSEA. Between the trimmed V and J ends, which lost 0 bases and 0 bases, there was a span of 15 bases. CDR3 loop: CSVEESADFSSYNEQFF. Written as DNA, the CDR3 is TGCAGCGTTGAAGAGTCGGCAGACTTTAGCTCCTACAATGAGCAGTTCTTC.

This clonotype was seen only a few times. The chain is built from TRBV7-9 and TRBJ1-6, with D perhaps matching TRBD1 (6 bases). CDR3 length: 15 amino acids. The germline V and J ends were trimmed by 6 bases and 2 bases, with 11 bases remaining between them. Germline values: CDR1 SEHNR, CDR2 FQNEAQ (reference sequence). The CDR3, as DNA: TGTGCCAGCAGGGTCAGGGGTACCTATAATTCACCCCTCCACTTT. Translated, it gives CASRVRGTYNSPLHF.

This clonotype showed up just a few times. This sequence may be a read error, since a much larger clone differs from it by one base. J is TRBJ2-3 and V is TRBV20-1, with 10 bases matching TRBD1. There are 15 residues in the CDR3. Germline CDR1 is DFQATT and CDR2 is SNEGSKA (reference sequence). With V trimmed by 4 bases and J by 8 bases, 12 bases remained unmatched. DNA for the CDR3: TGCAGTGCTATTCGGGACAGGGGATTTTGGGGTACGCAGTATTTT. The encoded protein is CSAIRDRGFWGTQYF.

The rearrangement links TRBV5-6 to TRBJ1-4; unclear D gene. This CDR3 comprises 15 residues. In germline, CDR1 is SGHDT, CDR2 YYEEEE. V gave up 1 base and J gave up 8 bases, with 15 bases separating them. Written as DNA, the CDR3 is TGTGCCAGCAGCTTGAGATCTAGGGTGATGGAAAAACTGTTTTTT. This translates into CASSLRSRVMEKLFF.

The genes are TRBV2 and TRBJ2-2; the match to TRBD2 covers 13 bases. V lost 7 bases, J lost 5 bases, and 7 bases stayed unmatched. Germline values: CDR1 SNHLY, CDR2 FYNNEI. The CDR3 runs to 16 residues. The CDR3 DNA reads as TGTGCCAGCACACTAGCGGGGGGGCCTAGTACCGGGGAGCTGTTTTTT. Amino acids: CASTLAGGPSTGELFF.

The chain carries TRBV6-5 and TRBJ1-6; tentative D call: TRBD1 (5 bases). V was pared by 1 base and J by 0 bases, with 10 bases between. Germline loops: CDR1 MNHEY, CDR2 SVGAGI. The CDR3 is made up of 17 amino acids. The DNA of the CDR3 is TGTGCCAGCAGTTACTTCTCACAGGCCTCCTATAATTCACCCCTCCACTTT. Translation: CASSYFSQASYNSPLHF.

As to this clonotype: Given a much more abundant clone one base away, this may be a read error. The V and J genes are TRBV7-9 and TRBJ1-1; perhaps TRBD1 as D (5 bases). CDR3 length: 12 residues. Germline lookup yields CDR1 SEHNR and CDR2 FQNEAQ (reference sequence). V was clipped by 5 bases and J by 7 bases, with 11 bases between them. CDR3 in amino acids: CASSRTRLEAFF. CDR3 DNA sequence: TGTGCCAGCAGCCGGACAAGACTTGAAGCTTTCTTT.

This clonotype has only a few counts. The chain couples TRBV20-1 to TRBJ2-7; D ambiguous. There are 13 residues in the CDR3. The V gene lost 6 bases and the J gene lost 0 bases, with 12 bases spanning the gap. Germline values: CDR1 DFQATT, CDR2 SNEGSKA (reference sequence). CDR3 in DNA: TGCAGTGCGGGCCGGCCGGGCTCCTACGAGCAGTACTTC. Its protein is CSAGRPGSYEQYF.

This clonotype came up many times. The V call is TRBV12-3 or TRBV12-4, the J call TRBJ1-1; D unresolved. Trimming took 3 bases from V and 0 from J, leaving 11 bases between them. The CDR3 contains 15 residues. The CDR3 nucleotides read TGTGCCAGCAGTTTTAGACGGGAATTGAACACTGAAGCTTTCTTT. It codes for CASSFRRELNTEAFF.

The sample holds many counts of this clonotype. The V and J genes are TRBV11-2 and TRBJ2-3; 8 bases agree with TRBD2. The ends lost 1 base at V and 1 base at J; junction bases unmatched: 7. Germline V gene sequence: CDR1 SGHAT, CDR2 FQNNGV. This CDR3 is built from 17 residues. CDR3 amino acids: CASSLVGTSGRTDTQYF. The CDR3, as DNA: TGTGCCAGCAGCTTAGTCGGTACTAGCGGACGCACAGATACGCAGTATTTT.

This clonotype was observed at least ten times. This rearrangement joins TRBV5-1 to TRBJ2-1; 7 bases are a match to TRBD2. Germline CDR1 is SGHRS and CDR2 is YFSETQ. V trimming: 4 bases; J trimming: 3 bases; junction bases outside the gene matches: 7. The CDR3 contains 15 residues. CDR3 sequence reads: CASSLTGLYYNEQFF. The CDR3 nucleotides are TGCGCCAGCAGCCTAACGGGACTATACTACAATGAGCAGTTCTTC.

The V gene is TRBV6-5, the J gene TRBJ2-5, with 9 positions matching TRBD1. CDR3 length: 14 amino acids. CDR1 is MNHEY and CDR2 is SVGAGI in the germline V gene. With V trimmed by 2 bases and J by 5 bases, 3 bases remained unmatched. CDR3 sequence (DNA): TGTGCCAGCAGTTACAACAGGGGGCAGGAGACCCAGTACTTC. Residues: CASSYNRGQETQYF.

This chain links TRBV4-1 with TRBJ1-5; D is ambiguous. The ends were cut back, 2 bases at V and 0 bases at J, with 11 bases in the middle. Germline loops: CDR1 MGHRA, CDR2 YSYEKL. The CDR3 has 16 residues. The CDR3: CASSQFGETSNQPQHF. Written as DNA, the CDR3 is TGCGCCAGCAGCCAATTTGGGGAGACTAGCAATCAGCCCCAGCATTTT.

This clonotype was counted only a few times. The rearrangement joins TRBV7-9 to TRBJ1-2; tentative D call: TRBD1 (6 bases). Germline V CDR1 and CDR2: SEHNR, FQNEAQ (reference sequence). The V end was cut by 4 bases, the J end by 4 bases, with 13 bases between. The CDR3 length is 14 residues. The CDR3 DNA reads as TGTGCCAGCAGCTCAACGGAGGGGGTCTATGGCTACACCTTC. Protein product: CASSSTEGVYGYTF. The full variable domain, with the rest looked up from reference TRBV7-9 and TRBJ1-2, is DTGVSQNPRHKITKRGQNVTFRCDPISEHNRLYWYRQTLGQGPEFLTYFQNEAQLEKSRLLSDRFSAERPKGSFSTLEIQRTEQGDSAMYLCASSSTEGVYGYTFGSGTRLTVV.

This clonotype was detected ten times or more. The rearrangement uses TRBV30 and TRBJ2-7; tentative D call: TRBD1 (6 bases). Between the trimmed V and J ends, which lost 2 bases and 3 bases, there was a span of 14 bases. The CDR3 is made up of 14 amino acids. CDR1 GTSNPN and CDR2 SVGIG come from the germline V gene (reference sequence). The CDR3 coding sequence is TGTGCCTGGAGTCCCAAAACACAGGGCTACGAGCAGTACTTC. Translating it yields CAWSPKTQGYEQYF.

This clonotype was detected ten times or more. V gene TRBV3-1 combines with J gene TRBJ1-1, with a weak D call TRBD1 (5 bases). This CDR3 has 16 residues. Germline V gene data show CDR1 as LGHDT and CDR2 as YNNKEL (reference sequence). Trimming left V 0 bases short and J 1 base short, with 12 bases between. CDR3 in amino acids: CASSQEWRGPNTEAFF. Written as DNA, the CDR3 is TGTGCCAGCAGCCAAGAATGGAGGGGCCCGAACACTGAAGCTTTCTTT. The variable domain in full, with the rest retrieved from reference TRBV3-1 and TRBJ1-1, is DTAVSQTPKYLVTQMGNDKSIKCEQNLGHDTMYWYKQDSKKFLKIMFSYNNKELIINETVPNRFSPKSPDKAHLNLHINSLELGDSAVYFCASSQEWRGPNTEAFFGQGTRLTVV.

This clonotype was seen a handful of times. The J gene is TRBJ1-5, the V gene TRBV3-1, with TRBD1 as a possible D gene (6 bases). The V gene's germline CDR1 is LGHDT and CDR2 YNNKEL (reference sequence). Trimming pared 6 bases from V and 3 bases from J, leaving 18 bases between. This CDR3 spans 16 amino acids. In DNA, the CDR3 is TGTGCCAGCAGACCGACCGGGACACCATACAATCAGCCCCAGCATTTT. Protein sequence: CASRPTGTPYNQPQHF. The variable domain in full, with the rest retrieved from reference TRBV3-1 and TRBJ1-5, is DTAVSQTPKYLVTQMGNDKSIKCEQNLGHDTMYWYKQDSKKFLKIMFSYNNKELIINETVPNRFSPKSPDKAHLNLHINSLELGDSAVYFCASRPTGTPYNQPQHFGDGTRLSIL.

There are a few counts of this clonotype. The chain carries TRBV20-1 and TRBJ2-5, with 8 bases fitting TRBD2. Germline-derived CDR1 and CDR2 are DFQATT and SNEGSKA (reference sequence). V lost 1 base and J lost 7; bases outside the gene matches: 14. The CDR3 spans 16 residues. CDR3 coding DNA: TGCAGTGCTAGAGGGGCCACCGGGCTAGCGGGTGGGACCCAGTACTTC. Its protein is CSARGATGLAGGTQYF.

This clonotype has a count of ten or more. V is TRBV10-3 and J is TRBJ2-6, with D possibly matching TRBD1 (6 bases). Germline loops: CDR1 ENHRY, CDR2 SYGVKD. The V end was cut by 10 bases, the J end by 0 bases, with 10 bases between. CDR3 length: 14 residues. DNA of the CDR3: TGTGCCACCGAGGGGGACTCTGGGGCCAACGTCCTGACTTTC. This translates into CATEGDSGANVLTF.